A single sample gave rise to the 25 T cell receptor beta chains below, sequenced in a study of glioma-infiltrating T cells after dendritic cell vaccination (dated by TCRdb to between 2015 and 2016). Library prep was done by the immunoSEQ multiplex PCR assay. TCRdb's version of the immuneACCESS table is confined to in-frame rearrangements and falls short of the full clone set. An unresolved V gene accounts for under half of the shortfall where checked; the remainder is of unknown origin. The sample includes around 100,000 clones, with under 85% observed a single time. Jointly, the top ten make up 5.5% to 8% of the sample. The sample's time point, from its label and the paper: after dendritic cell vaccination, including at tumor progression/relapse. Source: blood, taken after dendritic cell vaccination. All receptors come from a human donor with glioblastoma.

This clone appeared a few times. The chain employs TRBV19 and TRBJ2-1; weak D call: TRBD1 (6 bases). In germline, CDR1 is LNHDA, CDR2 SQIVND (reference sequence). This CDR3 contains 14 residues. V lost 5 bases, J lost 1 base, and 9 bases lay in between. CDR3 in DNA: TGTGCCAGTAGTCCCCAGGGGTCCTACAATGAGCAGTTCTTC. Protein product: CASSPQGSYNEQFF.

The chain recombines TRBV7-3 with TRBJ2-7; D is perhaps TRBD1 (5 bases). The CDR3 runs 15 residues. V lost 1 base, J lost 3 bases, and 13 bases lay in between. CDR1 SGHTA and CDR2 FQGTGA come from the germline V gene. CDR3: CASSLNPGNIYEQYF. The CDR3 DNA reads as TGTGCCAGCAGCTTAAATCCAGGGAATATCTACGAGCAGTACTTC.

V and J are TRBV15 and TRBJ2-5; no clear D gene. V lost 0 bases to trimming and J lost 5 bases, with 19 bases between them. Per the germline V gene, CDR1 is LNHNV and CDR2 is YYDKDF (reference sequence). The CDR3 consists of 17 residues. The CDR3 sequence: CATSRDVKWWASETQYF. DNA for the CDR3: TGTGCCACCAGCAGAGATGTTAAGTGGTGGGCCTCGGAGACCCAGTACTTC. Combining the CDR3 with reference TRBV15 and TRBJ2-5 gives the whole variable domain DAMVIQNPRYQVTQFGKPVTLSCSQTLNHNVMYWYQQKSSQAPKLLFHYYDKDFNNEADTPDNFQSRRPNTSFCFLDIRSPGLGDTAMYLCATSRDVKWWASETQYFGPGTRLLVL.

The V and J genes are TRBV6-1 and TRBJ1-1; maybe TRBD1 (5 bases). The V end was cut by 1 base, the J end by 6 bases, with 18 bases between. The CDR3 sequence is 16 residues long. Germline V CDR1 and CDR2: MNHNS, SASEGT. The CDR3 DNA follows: TGTGCCAGCAGTGAAGAGTTTACACAGGCCGTCCCTGAAGCTTTCTTT. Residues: CASSEEFTQAVPEAFF.

The CDR3 region is CASSIGAPYEQYF. DNA for the CDR3: TGTGCCAGTAGTATCGGTGCCCCATACGAGCAGTACTTC. This sequence joins TRBV19 and TRBJ2-7; no clear D gene. This CDR3 region has 13 residues. V was shortened by 3 bases and J by 4 bases, with 10 bases between the two germline ends. Per the germline V gene, CDR1 is LNHDA and CDR2 is SQIVND (reference sequence).

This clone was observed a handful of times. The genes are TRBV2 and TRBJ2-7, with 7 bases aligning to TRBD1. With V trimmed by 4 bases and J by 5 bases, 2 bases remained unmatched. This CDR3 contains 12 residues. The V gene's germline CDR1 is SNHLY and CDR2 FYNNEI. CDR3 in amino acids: CASSVDRDEQYF. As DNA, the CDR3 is TGTGCCAGCAGTGTTGACAGGGACGAGCAGTACTTC.

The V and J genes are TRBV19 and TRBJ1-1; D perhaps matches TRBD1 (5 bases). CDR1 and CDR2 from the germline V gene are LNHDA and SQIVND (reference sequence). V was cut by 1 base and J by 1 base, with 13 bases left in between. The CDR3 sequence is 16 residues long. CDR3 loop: CASSIVTGGGNTEAFF. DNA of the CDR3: TGTGCCAGTAGTATAGTTACGGGGGGAGGGAACACTGAAGCTTTCTTT.

Written as DNA, the CDR3 is TGTGCCAGCAGTAACAGGGGCCATGAGCAGTTCTTC. As protein: CASSNRGHEQFF. The chain is built from TRBV7-3 and TRBJ2-1, with TRBD1 identical over 7 bases. CDR3 length equals 12 residues. The V segment lost 6 bases and the J segment 8 bases; nucleotides outside the gene matches: 4. Germline CDR1 is SGHTA and CDR2 is FQGTGA.

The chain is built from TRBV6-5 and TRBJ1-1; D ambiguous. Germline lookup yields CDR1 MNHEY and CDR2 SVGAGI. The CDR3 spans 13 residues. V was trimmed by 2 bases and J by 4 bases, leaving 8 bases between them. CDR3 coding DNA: TGTGCCAGCAGTTACGAGCCGGGCACTGAAGCTTTCTTT. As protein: CASSYEPGTEAFF.

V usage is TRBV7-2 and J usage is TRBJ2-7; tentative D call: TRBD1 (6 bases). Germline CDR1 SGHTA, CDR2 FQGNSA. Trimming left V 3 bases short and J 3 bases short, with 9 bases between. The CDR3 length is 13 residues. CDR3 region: CASSFGQHYEQYF. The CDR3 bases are TGTGCCAGCAGCTTTGGACAGCACTACGAGCAGTACTTC.

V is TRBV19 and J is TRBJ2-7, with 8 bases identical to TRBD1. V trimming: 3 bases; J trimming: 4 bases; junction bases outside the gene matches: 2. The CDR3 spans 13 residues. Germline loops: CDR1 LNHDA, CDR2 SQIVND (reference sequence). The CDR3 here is CASSIGTGYEQYF. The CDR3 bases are TGTGCCAGTAGTATCGGGACAGGTTACGAGCAGTACTTC.

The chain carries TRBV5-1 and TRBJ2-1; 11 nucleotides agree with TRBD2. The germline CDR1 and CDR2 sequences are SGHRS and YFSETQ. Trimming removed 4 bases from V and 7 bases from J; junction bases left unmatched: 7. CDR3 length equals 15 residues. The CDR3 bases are TGCGCCAGCAGCCCAACTAGCGGGGGAGCAAATGAGCAGTTCTTC. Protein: CASSPTSGGANEQFF. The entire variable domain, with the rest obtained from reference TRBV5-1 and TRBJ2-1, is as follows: KAGVTQTPRYLIKTRGQQVTLSCSPISGHRSVSWYQQTPGQGLQFLFEYFSETQRNKGNFPGRFSGRQFSNSRSEMNVSTLELGDSALYLCASSPTSGGANEQFFGPGTRLTVL.

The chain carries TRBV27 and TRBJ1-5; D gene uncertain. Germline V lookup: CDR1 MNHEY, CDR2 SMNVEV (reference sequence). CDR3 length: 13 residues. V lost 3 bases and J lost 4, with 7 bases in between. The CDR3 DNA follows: TGTGCCAGCAGTTTGTCCCCTAATCAGCCCCAGCATTTT. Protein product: CASSLSPNQPQHF.

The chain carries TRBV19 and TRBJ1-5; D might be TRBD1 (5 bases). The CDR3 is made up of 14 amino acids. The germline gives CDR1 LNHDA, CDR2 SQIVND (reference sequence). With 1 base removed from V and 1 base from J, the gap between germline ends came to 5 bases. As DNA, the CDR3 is TGTGCCAGTAGTATAGGACAGAGCAATCAGCCCCAGCATTTT. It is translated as CASSIGQSNQPQHF.

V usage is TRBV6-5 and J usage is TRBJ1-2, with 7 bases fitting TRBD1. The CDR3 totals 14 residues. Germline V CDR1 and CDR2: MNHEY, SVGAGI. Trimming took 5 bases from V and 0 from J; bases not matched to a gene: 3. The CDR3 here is CASSRDSSNYGYTF. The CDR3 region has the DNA TGTGCCAGCAGTCGGGACAGTTCTAACTATGGCTACACCTTC.

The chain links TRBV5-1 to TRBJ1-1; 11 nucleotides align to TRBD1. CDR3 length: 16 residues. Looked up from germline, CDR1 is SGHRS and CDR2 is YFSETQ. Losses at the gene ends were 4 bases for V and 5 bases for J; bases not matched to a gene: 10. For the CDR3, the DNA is TGCGCCAGCAGCCCACGGACAGGGGGCTTGATGACTGAAGCTTTCTTT. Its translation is CASSPRTGGLMTEAFF.

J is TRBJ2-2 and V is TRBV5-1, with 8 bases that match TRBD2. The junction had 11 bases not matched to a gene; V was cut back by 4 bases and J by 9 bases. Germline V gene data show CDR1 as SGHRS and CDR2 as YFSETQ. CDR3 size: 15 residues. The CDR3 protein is CASSIGLAGGRELFF. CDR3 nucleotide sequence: TGCGCCAGCAGCATCGGACTAGCCGGGGGCCGGGAGCTGTTTTTT.

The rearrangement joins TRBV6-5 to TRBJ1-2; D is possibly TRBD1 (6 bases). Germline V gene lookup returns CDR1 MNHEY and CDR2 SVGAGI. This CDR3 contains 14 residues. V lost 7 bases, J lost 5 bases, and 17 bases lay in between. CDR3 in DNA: TGTGCCAGCACTAACTCCGGGGGGGCATATGGCTACACCTTC. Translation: CASTNSGGAYGYTF.

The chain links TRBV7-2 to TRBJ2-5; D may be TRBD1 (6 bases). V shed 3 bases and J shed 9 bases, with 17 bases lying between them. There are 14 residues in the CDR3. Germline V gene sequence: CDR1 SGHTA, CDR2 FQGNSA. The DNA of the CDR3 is TGTGCCAGCAGCTTCGGACAGCAACAAGGAGCCCAGTACTTC. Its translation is CASSFGQQQGAQYF.

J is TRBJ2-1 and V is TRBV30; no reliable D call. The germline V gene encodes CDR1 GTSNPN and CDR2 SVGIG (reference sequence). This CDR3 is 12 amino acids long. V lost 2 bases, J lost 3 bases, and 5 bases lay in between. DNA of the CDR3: TGTGCCTGGAGTATTAGCTACAATGAGCAGTTCTTC. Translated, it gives CAWSISYNEQFF.

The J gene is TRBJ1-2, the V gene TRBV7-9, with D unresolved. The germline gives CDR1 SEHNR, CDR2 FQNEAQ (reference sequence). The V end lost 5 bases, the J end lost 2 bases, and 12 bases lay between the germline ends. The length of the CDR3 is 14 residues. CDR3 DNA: TGTGCCAGCAGCAGCGAGCGGCTGAACTATGGCTACACCTTC. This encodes CASSSERLNYGYTF.

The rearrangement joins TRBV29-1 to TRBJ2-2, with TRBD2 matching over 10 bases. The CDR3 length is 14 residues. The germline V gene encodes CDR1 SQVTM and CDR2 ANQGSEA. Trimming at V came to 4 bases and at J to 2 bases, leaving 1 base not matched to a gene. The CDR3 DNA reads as TGCAGCGTTGGGACTAGCGGAAACACCGGGGAGCTGTTTTTT. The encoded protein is CSVGTSGNTGELFF.

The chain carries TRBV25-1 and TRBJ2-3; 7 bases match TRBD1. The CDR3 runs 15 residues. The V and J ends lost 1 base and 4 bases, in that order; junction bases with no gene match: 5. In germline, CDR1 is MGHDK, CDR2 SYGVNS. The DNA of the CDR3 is TGTGCCAGCAGTGAATCGGGGACAGATCCAGATACGCAGTATTTT. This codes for CASSESGTDPDTQYF.

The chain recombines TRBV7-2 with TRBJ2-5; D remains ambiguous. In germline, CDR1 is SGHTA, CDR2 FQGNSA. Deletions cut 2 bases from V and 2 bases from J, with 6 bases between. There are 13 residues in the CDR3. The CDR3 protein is CASSLSVQETQYF. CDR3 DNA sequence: TGTGCCAGCAGCTTAAGCGTACAAGAGACCCAGTACTTC.

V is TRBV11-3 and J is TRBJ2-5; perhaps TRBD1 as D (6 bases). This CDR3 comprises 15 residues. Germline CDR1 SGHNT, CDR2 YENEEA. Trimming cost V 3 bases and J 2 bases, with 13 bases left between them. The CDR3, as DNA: TGTGCCAGCAGCTTGGACAGTAGAGGTCAAGAGACCCAGTACTTC. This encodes CASSLDSRGQETQYF.